This TCR beta chain was recovered during a study of cytomegalovirus exposure and HLA in healthy donors. PCR was performed using 60 Vbeta and 13 Jbeta primers. Profiled with immunoSEQ multiplex PCR; TCRdb holds only in-frame clones, not every one. The table records over 85,000 clones, over 75% of them present only once. The CDR3 spans 14 residues. Trimming took off 6 bases at V and 1 base at J, with 13 bases between the two ends. Germline CDR1 MDHEN, CDR2 SYDVKM. The sequence derives from a man between 35 and 55 years old in good health and CMV-seronegative. The J gene is TRBJ2-7, the V gene TRBV28; D gene uncertain. Source material: PBMCs. As DNA, the CDR3 is TGTGCCAGCAGGGTCCCGGGTCCATCCTACGAGCAGTACTTC. This translates into CASRVPGPSYEQYF.